The 32 T cell receptor beta chains below come from one sample, sequenced in a study of cytotoxic CD8 clonotypes in ibrutinib-treated CLL. This table comes from immunoSEQ multiplex PCR, and its TCRdb copy is limited to in-frame clones, with some not included. The table includes some 120,000 clones, 58% detected once. Source: PBMCs, taken after 24 months of ibrutinib treatment. The receptors were sampled from a human donor with chronic lymphocytic leukemia.

This rearrangement joins TRBV7-3 to TRBJ2-3, with TRBD2 as a possible D gene (7 bases). CDR3 length equals 16 residues. Germline V lookup: CDR1 SGHTA, CDR2 FQGTGA. V was cut by 5 bases and J by 2 bases, with 17 bases left in between. CDR3 sequence: CASSPRGRGHTDTQYF. In nucleotides, the CDR3 is TGTGCCAGCAGCCCGAGGGGGAGGGGACACACAGATACGCAGTATTTT.

DNA for the CDR3: TGCGCCAGCAGCTTCTCGGGACAGGGACACACTGAAGCTTTCTTT. It translates to CASSFSGQGHTEAFF. The J gene is TRBJ1-1, the V gene TRBV5-1; 9 bases line up with TRBD1. The CDR3 runs to 15 residues. Looked up from germline, CDR1 is SGHRS and CDR2 is YFSETQ. Trimming took 2 bases from V and 3 from J; bases not matched to a gene: 5. The complete variable domain, with remaining parts taken from reference TRBV5-1 and TRBJ1-1, reads KAGVTQTPRYLIKTRGQQVTLSCSPISGHRSVSWYQQTPGQGLQFLFEYFSETQRNKGNFPGRFSGRQFSNSRSEMNVSTLELGDSALYLCASSFSGQGHTEAFFGQGTRLTVV.

The V and J genes are TRBV27 and TRBJ2-3, with 8 bases fitting TRBD2. This CDR3 is built from 18 residues. With 2 bases clipped from V and 2 bases from J, the junction kept 12 bases outside the gene matches. From germline, CDR1 is MNHEY and CDR2 SMNVEV (reference sequence). CDR3 sequence: CASSLDPPAGAYTDTQYF. As DNA, the CDR3 is TGTGCCAGCAGTTTAGATCCCCCAGCGGGGGCATACACAGATACGCAGTATTTT.

This clone was detected only a few times. The chain links TRBV14 to TRBJ1-3; D unclear. Trimming left V 1 base short and J 0 bases short, with 7 bases between. CDR1 and CDR2 (germline): SGHDN, FVKESK. CDR3 length: 15 residues. The CDR3 DNA reads as TGTGCCAGCAGCCAAGGGACCTCCTCTGGAAACACCATATATTTT. Translating gives CASSQGTSSGNTIYF.

The J gene is TRBJ2-5, the V gene TRBV11-2, with 8 bases aligning to TRBD2. The junction had 3 bases not matched to a gene; V was cut back by 4 bases and J by 5 bases. The CDR3 spans 13 residues. Germline V gene sequence: CDR1 SGHAT, CDR2 FQNNGV. The DNA for the CDR3 is TGTGCCAGCAGCTCCGGGGGGGTGGAGACCCAGTACTTC. This sequence encodes CASSSGGVETQYF.

This chain joins TRBV30 and TRBJ1-5, with no clear D. Trimming took 2 bases from V and 0 from J, leaving 8 bases between them. Germline lookup yields CDR1 GTSNPN and CDR2 SVGIG (reference sequence). CDR3 size: 14 residues. The CDR3 coding sequence is TGTGCCTGGAGTTCCTACCTTAGCAATCAGCCCCAGCATTTT. As protein: CAWSSYLSNQPQHF.

The V and J genes are TRBV5-1 and TRBJ1-1, with 8 bases fitting TRBD1. The CDR3 contains 17 residues. Losses at the gene ends were 0 bases for V and 1 base for J; bases not matched to a gene: 8. CDR1 and CDR2 from the germline V gene are SGHRS and YFSETQ. This chain's CDR3 is CASSLEFPGTGNTEAFF. The CDR3 DNA is TGCGCCAGCAGCTTGGAGTTCCCCGGGACAGGGAACACTGAAGCTTTCTTT.

This clone was seen more than once but under ten times. The CDR3 DNA reads TGTGCCAGCGAAGGTGGCGGGGAGCTGTTTTTT. Protein: CASEGGGELFF. V gene TRBV28 combines with J gene TRBJ2-2; D unresolved. The CDR3 covers 11 residues. Looked up from germline, CDR1 is MDHEN and CDR2 is SYDVKM. Trimming removed 8 bases at V and 7 bases at J, with 8 bases between.

The rearrangement links TRBV28 to TRBJ1-4, with TRBD1 matching 8 bases. Germline lookup yields CDR1 MDHEN and CDR2 SYDVKM. With V trimmed by 6 bases and J by 7 bases, 7 bases remained unmatched. The CDR3 consists of 14 residues. The CDR3 reads CASSGQGIGEKLFF. DNA of the CDR3: TGTGCCAGCAGCGGACAGGGTATTGGTGAAAAACTGTTTTTT.

In this sample, this clone turned up a few times. A read error may produce the germline difference seen at one junction end. The genes are TRBV7-7 and TRBJ2-5, with D possibly being TRBD2 (5 bases). The CDR3 length is 15 residues. The V gene's germline CDR1 is SSHAT and CDR2 FNYEAQ (reference sequence). In DNA, the CDR3 is TGTGCTAGCAGCCCTAGCCCCAGGTTACAAGAGACCCAGTACTTC. It is translated as CASSPSPRLQETQYF. The variable domain in full, with the rest retrieved from reference TRBV7-7 and TRBJ2-5, is GAGVSQSPRYKVTKRGQDVTLRCDPISSHATLYWYQQALGQGPEFLTYFNYEAQPDKSGLPSDRFSAERPEGSISTLTIQRTEQRDSAMYRCASSPSPRLQETQYFGPGTRLLVL.

This clone has a single count. V is TRBV29-1 and J is TRBJ1-1; D is perhaps TRBD1 (5 bases). The V gene's germline CDR1 is SQVTM and CDR2 ANQGSEA. There are 15 residues in the CDR3. Deletions cut 6 bases from V and 2 bases from J, with 19 bases between. The CDR3 loop reads CSVVKWGGGNTEAFF. The CDR3 DNA follows: TGCAGCGTCGTTAAGTGGGGTGGGGGAAACACTGAAGCTTTCTTT.

This clone was found once. The CDR3 spells CASSPVPGAGNTIYF. CDR3 nucleotides: TGTGCCAGCAGCCCCGTCCCGGGAGCTGGAAACACCATATATTTT. The gene calls are TRBV6-5 and TRBJ1-3; D gene unclear. The length of the CDR3 is 15 residues. Germline values: CDR1 MNHEY, CDR2 SVGAGI. V was shortened by 6 bases and J by 2 bases, with 14 bases between the two germline ends.

Worth noting for this clone: Other nucleotide sequences in the sample specify the same CDR3. The rearrangement links TRBV9 to TRBJ2-7, with D unresolved. The CDR3 runs to 11 residues. The V gene's germline CDR1 is SGDLS and CDR2 YYNGEE. Between the trimmed V and J ends, which lost 0 bases and 6 bases, there was a span of 4 bases. CDR3 sequence (DNA): TGTGCCAGCAGCGTAGGTGGCGAGCAGTACTTC. This encodes CASSVGGEQYF.

The V call is TRBV30, the J call TRBJ1-5; no clear D gene. The CDR3 sequence is 12 residues long. CDR1 is GTSNPN, CDR2 SVGIG, per germline (reference sequence). Trimming removed 1 base from V and 7 bases from J, with 8 bases in between. The DNA for the CDR3 is TGTGCCTGGAGTGAAGGGCGCCAGCCCCAGCATTTT. It specifies CAWSEGRQPQHF.

The rearrangement joins TRBV6-1 to TRBJ2-4; D may match TRBD1 or TRBD2 (6 bases each). Trimming stripped 3 bases from V and 0 bases from J, with 9 bases between. The CDR3 loop spans 15 amino acids. Germline lookup yields CDR1 MNHNS and CDR2 SASEGT. The CDR3 spells CASSEGGLAKNIQYF. Here the CDR3 DNA reads TGTGCCAGCAGTGAGGGGGGCCTAGCCAAAAACATTCAGTACTTC.

V and J are TRBV11-1 and TRBJ2-1; D is uncertain. The V and J ends lost 5 bases and 6 bases respectively, with 11 bases between them. Germline-derived CDR1 and CDR2 are SGHAT and FQDESV (reference sequence). This CDR3 contains 13 residues. The CDR3 DNA follows: TGTGCCAGCAGCCCACTTGTTGGCAATGAGCAGTTCTTC. Amino acids: CASSPLVGNEQFF.

This chain joins TRBV2 and TRBJ2-1; D might be TRBD1 (6 bases). The CDR3 runs to 14 residues. Germline values: CDR1 SNHLY, CDR2 FYNNEI. V shed 7 bases and J shed 5 bases, with 15 bases lying between them. The CDR3 here is CASKLITGNNEQFF. The CDR3 DNA follows: TGTGCCAGCAAGCTGATCACAGGGAACAATGAGCAGTTCTTC.

V usage is TRBV29-1 and J usage is TRBJ1-4; D is undetermined. The germline V and J ends were trimmed by 6 bases and 0 bases, with 5 bases remaining between them. CDR1 SQVTM and CDR2 ANQGSEA come from the germline V gene. The CDR3 has 12 amino acids. This CDR3 is CSVIATNEKLFF. The CDR3 nucleotides are TGCAGCGTGATTGCAACTAATGAAAAACTGTTTTTT.

V gene TRBV5-8 combines with J gene TRBJ2-7; 9 nucleotides match TRBD1. V lost 0 bases to trimming and J lost 4 bases; unmatched junction nucleotides: 5. The germline V gene encodes CDR1 SGHTS and CDR2 YDEGEE. The CDR3 extends over 15 amino acids. For the CDR3, the DNA is TGTGCCAGCAGCTTGGTACAGGGGGCGCCTTACGAGCAGTACTTC. Translated: CASSLVQGAPYEQYF.

This rearrangement joins TRBV7-8 to TRBJ1-1; D unresolved. Germline V gene lookup returns CDR1 SGHVS and CDR2 FQNEAQ. This CDR3 has 13 residues. V was cut by 2 bases and J by 0 bases, with 4 bases left in between. The CDR3 coding sequence is TGTGCCAGCAGCTTACGCATGAACACTGAAGCTTTCTTT. It encodes CASSLRMNTEAFF.

This chain joins TRBV6-5 and TRBJ1-1; tentatively, D is TRBD1 (5 bases). There are 15 residues in the CDR3. In germline, CDR1 is MNHEY, CDR2 SVGAGI. The V end was cut by 6 bases, the J end by 0 bases, with 14 bases between. The CDR3, as DNA: TGTGCCAGCAGCCCTGGGACGGGGCTGAACACTGAAGCTTTCTTT. This codes for CASSPGTGLNTEAFF.

The chain couples TRBV27 to TRBJ2-7; the match to TRBD1 covers 9 bases. V was pared by 6 bases and J by 2 bases, with 14 bases of the junction left unmatched. The germline CDR1 and CDR2 sequences are MNHEY and SMNVEV (reference sequence). This CDR3 comprises 17 residues. CDR3 coding DNA: TGTGCCAGCAGACGAGAGGGACAGGGAACTTTAACCTACGAGCAGTACTTC. Protein: CASRREGQGTLTYEQYF.

V is TRBV30 and J is TRBJ2-7; TRBD2 matches 11 bases. Trimming took 4 bases from V and 0 from J; bases not matched to a gene: 2. This CDR3 has 14 amino acids. In germline, CDR1 is GTSNPN, CDR2 SVGIG (reference sequence). The CDR3 loop reads CAWTLAGGSYEQYF. CDR3 in DNA: TGTGCCTGGACGCTAGCGGGGGGCTCCTACGAGCAGTACTTC.

This clone was recorded at least ten times. The V and J genes are TRBV6-6 and TRBJ2-1; D is undetermined. Trimming left V 4 bases short and J 0 bases short, with 7 bases between. Germline V CDR1 and CDR2: MNHNY, SVGAGI (reference sequence). The CDR3 consists of 14 residues. The CDR3 DNA is TGTGCCAGCAGTTGGGTGCCCTCCTACAATGAGCAGTTCTTC. Protein sequence: CASSWVPSYNEQFF.

The J gene is TRBJ2-1, the V gene TRBV18; tentatively, D is TRBD1 (6 bases). Germline lookup yields CDR1 KGHSH and CDR2 LQKENI. The CDR3 totals 12 residues. Trimming removed 6 bases from V and 5 bases from J, with 8 bases in between. Written as DNA, the CDR3 is TGTGCCAGCTCCCGGACAGACAATGAGCAGTTCTTC. Residues: CASSRTDNEQFF. Full variable domain (rest looked up from reference TRBV18 and TRBJ2-1): NAGVMQNPRHLVRRRGQEARLRCSPMKGHSHVYWYRQLPEEGLKFMVYLQKENIIDESGMPKERFSAEFPKEGPSILRIQQVVRGDSAAYFCASSRTDNEQFFGPGTRLTVL.

The chain joins TRBV9 to TRBJ2-7; 8 nucleotides match TRBD1. Per germline, CDR1 SGDLS and CDR2 YYNGEE. This CDR3 region has 16 residues. V shed 2 bases, J shed 0 bases, and the junction held 7 bases outside the gene matches. CDR3 sequence: CASSVGQAGPSYEQYF. Here the CDR3 DNA reads TGTGCCAGCAGCGTGGGACAGGCGGGACCCTCCTACGAGCAGTACTTC.

This clone was recorded a few times. V is TRBV11-3 and J is TRBJ2-7; a possible D gene is TRBD1 (6 bases). V dropped 5 bases and J dropped 6 bases, with 14 bases sitting between them. Germline lookup yields CDR1 SGHNT and CDR2 YENEEA. The CDR3 contains 13 residues. The CDR3, as DNA: TGTGCCAGCAGCGGTAACAGGGTCGCCGAGCAGTACTTC. Protein sequence: CASSGNRVAEQYF.

This clone showed up just a few times. The chain carries TRBV5-1 and TRBJ1-1, with TRBD1 matching 7 bases. V lost 4 bases, J lost 3 bases, and 12 bases stayed unmatched. Per the germline V gene, CDR1 is SGHRS and CDR2 is YFSETQ. The CDR3 contains 16 residues. The CDR3 DNA sequence: TGCGCCAGCAGCCGAGGAGGGGGCGGAGGTCACACTGAAGCTTTCTTT. Translation gives CASSRGGGGGHTEAFF.

This clone was detected only a few times. The chain combines TRBV27 with TRBJ2-5, with TRBD1 as a possible D gene (6 bases). Per the germline V gene, CDR1 is MNHEY and CDR2 is SMNVEV (reference sequence). The CDR3 length is 13 residues. Trimming left V 6 bases short and J 5 bases short, with 13 bases between. The CDR3 spells CASRQTGRETQYF. CDR3 nucleotide sequence: TGTGCCAGCAGACAGACAGGAAGGGAGACCCAGTACTTC.

Only one count was recorded for this clone. The chain combines TRBV5-1 with TRBJ2-3; tentative D call: TRBD1 (6 bases). V lost 5 bases to trimming and J lost 2 bases, with 12 bases between them. Germline assignment: CDR1 SGHRS and CDR2 YFSETQ. This CDR3 is 14 amino acids long. The CDR3, as DNA: TGCGCCAGCAGTCAGGGACAACCCACAGATACGCAGTATTTT. Translated, it gives CASSQGQPTDTQYF. The variable domain in full, completed from reference TRBV5-1 and TRBJ2-3, reads KAGVTQTPRYLIKTRGQQVTLSCSPISGHRSVSWYQQTPGQGLQFLFEYFSETQRNKGNFPGRFSGRQFSNSRSEMNVSTLELGDSALYLCASSQGQPTDTQYFGPGTRLTVL.

This clone was recorded at least ten times. The chain carries TRBV5-4 and TRBJ2-5; D gene uncertain. Germline V CDR1 and CDR2: SGHNT, YYREEE (reference sequence). CDR3 size: 13 residues. V gave up 1 base and J gave up 1 base, with 5 bases separating them. As DNA, the CDR3 is TGTGCCAGCAGCTTGAATCGCCAAGAGACCCAGTACTTC. Translation gives CASSLNRQETQYF.

The rearrangement joins TRBV28 to TRBJ2-1, with TRBD1 matching over 10 bases. V lost 8 bases, J lost 6 bases, and 10 bases stayed unmatched. CDR3 length: 15 residues. The V gene's germline CDR1 is MDHEN and CDR2 SYDVKM. The CDR3 loop reads CASPPADRGPNEQFF. For the CDR3, the DNA is TGTGCCAGCCCTCCAGCCGACAGGGGGCCCAATGAGCAGTTCTTC.